The clone carrying this T cell receptor beta chain was recorded only once. What it recognizes is unknown. V was clipped by 5 bases and J by 5 bases; unmatched bases: 10. CDR1 and CDR2 (germline): GTSNPN, SVGIG (reference sequence). This CDR3 comprises 15 residues. Using a J-beta primer mix together with a sample-barcoded 5' primer, a second PCR was run for roughly 7 to 12 cycles. Through a template-switch adaptor with 12 random nucleotides, each cDNA molecule received a tag. TCRdb re-called the 5' RACE reads through MiXCR, storing one row per CDR3 protein. Among 700,000 or so distinct CDR3 sequences listed, approximately 40% were seen once. The data were taken from a study of blood T cells in healthy people across ages. Findings and limits, study-wide: Any changes in expanded clonotypes were possibly confounded, as donor CMV status remained unknown.

Every donor gave 9.5 to 10 milliliters of peripheral blood. In each sample, at least 6.5 million PBMCs were isolated. Sequenced material: blood. The origin of this receptor is a man at least 80 years old in good health. The chain employs TRBV30 and TRBJ2-1; 9 positions agree with TRBD2. The CDR3, as DNA: TGTGCCTGGTACTTTGCGGGACTAGCTAACAATGAGCAGTTCTTC. Its translation is CAWYFAGLANNEQFF.